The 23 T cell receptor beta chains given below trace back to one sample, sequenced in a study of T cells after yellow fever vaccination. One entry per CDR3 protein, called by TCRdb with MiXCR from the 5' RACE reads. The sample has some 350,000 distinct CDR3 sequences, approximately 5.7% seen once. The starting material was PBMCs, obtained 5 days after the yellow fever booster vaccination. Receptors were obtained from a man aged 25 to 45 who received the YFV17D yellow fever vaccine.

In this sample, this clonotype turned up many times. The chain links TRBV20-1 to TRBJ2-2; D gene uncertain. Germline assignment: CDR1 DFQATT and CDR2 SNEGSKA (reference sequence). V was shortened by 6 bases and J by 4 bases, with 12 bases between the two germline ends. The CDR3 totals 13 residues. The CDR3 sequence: CSALTPLTGELFF. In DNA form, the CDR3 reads TGCAGTGCGCTAACCCCCCTCACCGGGGAGCTGTTTTTT.

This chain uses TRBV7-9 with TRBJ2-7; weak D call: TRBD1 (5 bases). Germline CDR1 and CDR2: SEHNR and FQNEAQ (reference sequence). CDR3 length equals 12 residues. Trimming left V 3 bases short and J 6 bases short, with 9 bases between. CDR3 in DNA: TGTGCCAGCAGCTTGGGGCCGGGCGAGCAGTACTTC. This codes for CASSLGPGEQYF. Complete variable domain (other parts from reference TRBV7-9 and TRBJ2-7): DTGVSQNPRHKITKRGQNVTFRCDPISEHNRLYWYRQTLGQGPEFLTYFQNEAQLEKSRLLSDRFSAERPKGSFSTLEIQRTEQGDSAMYLCASSLGPGEQYFGPGTRLTVT.

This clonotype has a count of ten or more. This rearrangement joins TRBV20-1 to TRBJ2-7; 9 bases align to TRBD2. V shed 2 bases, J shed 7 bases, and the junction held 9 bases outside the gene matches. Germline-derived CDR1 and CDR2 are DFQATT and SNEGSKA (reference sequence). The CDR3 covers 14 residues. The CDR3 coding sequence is TGCAGTGCTAGATCCGGGACTAGCAGTAAAGAGCAGTACTTC. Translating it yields CSARSGTSSKEQYF.

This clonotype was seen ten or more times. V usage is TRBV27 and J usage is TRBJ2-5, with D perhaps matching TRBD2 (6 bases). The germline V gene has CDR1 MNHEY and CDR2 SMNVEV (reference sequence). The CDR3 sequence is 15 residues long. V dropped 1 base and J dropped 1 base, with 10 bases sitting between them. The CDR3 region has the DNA TGTGCCAGCAGTTTATACGGGAGAAGCCAAGAGACCCAGTACTTC. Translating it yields CASSLYGRSQETQYF.

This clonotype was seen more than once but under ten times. The CDR3: CASSLGGSLNEQFF. CDR3 DNA sequence: TGTGCCAGCAGCTTAGGCGGGAGCCTCAATGAGCAGTTCTTC. The chain couples TRBV7-9 to TRBJ2-1, with 7 bases that match TRBD2. The CDR3 contains 14 residues. In germline, CDR1 is SEHNR, CDR2 FQNEAQ (reference sequence). V shed 1 base, J shed 6 bases, and the junction held 3 bases outside the gene matches.

CDR3 in amino acids: CASSDPGASSYEQYF. Here the CDR3 DNA reads TGTGCCAGCAGTGACCCCGGGGCTAGCTCCTACGAGCAGTACTTC. The chain is built from TRBV28 and TRBJ2-7; either TRBD1 or TRBD2 may fit D (5 bases each). The CDR3 covers 15 residues. V shed 5 bases and J shed 0 bases, with 14 bases lying between them. CDR1 is MDHEN, CDR2 SYDVKM, per germline.

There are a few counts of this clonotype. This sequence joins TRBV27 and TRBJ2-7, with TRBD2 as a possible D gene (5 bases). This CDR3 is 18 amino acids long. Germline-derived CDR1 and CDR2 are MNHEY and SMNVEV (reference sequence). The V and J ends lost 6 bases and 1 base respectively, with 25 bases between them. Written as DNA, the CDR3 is TGTGCCAGCAGCCCCACCGGGTCAAGTAGCGCAAAATCCTACGAGCAGTACTTC. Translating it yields CASSPTGSSSAKSYEQYF.

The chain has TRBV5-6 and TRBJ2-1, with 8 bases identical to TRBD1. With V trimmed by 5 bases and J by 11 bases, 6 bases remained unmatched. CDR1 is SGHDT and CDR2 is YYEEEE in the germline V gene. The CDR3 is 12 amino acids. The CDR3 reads CASRPDRGQQFF. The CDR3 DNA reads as TGTGCCAGCAGACCAGACAGGGGTCAGCAGTTCTTC. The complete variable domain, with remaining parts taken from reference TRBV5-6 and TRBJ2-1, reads DAGVTQSPTHLIKTRGQQVTLRCSPKSGHDTVSWYQQALGQGPQFIFQYYEEEERQRGNFPDRFSGHQFPNYSSELNVNALLLGDSALYLCASRPDRGQQFFGPGTRLTVL.

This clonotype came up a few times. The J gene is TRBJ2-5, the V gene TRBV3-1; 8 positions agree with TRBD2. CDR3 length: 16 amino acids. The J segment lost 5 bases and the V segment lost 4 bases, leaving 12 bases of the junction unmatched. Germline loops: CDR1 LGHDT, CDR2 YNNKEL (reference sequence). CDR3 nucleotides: TGTGCCAGCAGCCTGCGAGCAGCGGGAGCGCATGAGACCCAGTACTTC. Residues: CASSLRAAGAHETQYF.

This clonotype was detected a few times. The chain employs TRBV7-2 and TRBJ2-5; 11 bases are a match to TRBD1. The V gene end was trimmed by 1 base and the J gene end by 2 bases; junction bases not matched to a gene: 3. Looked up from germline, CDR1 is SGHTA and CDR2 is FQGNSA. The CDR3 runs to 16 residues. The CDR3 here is CASSLGDRGGQETQYF. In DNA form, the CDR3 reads TGTGCCAGCAGCTTAGGGGACAGGGGGGGACAAGAGACCCAGTACTTC.

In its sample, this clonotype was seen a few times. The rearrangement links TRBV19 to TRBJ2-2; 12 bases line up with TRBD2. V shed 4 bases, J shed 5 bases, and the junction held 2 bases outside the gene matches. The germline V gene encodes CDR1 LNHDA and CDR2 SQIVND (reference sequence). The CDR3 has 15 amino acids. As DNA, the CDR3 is TGTGCCAGTAGTAGACTAGCGGGAGTTACCGGGGAGCTGTTTTTT. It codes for CASSRLAGVTGELFF.

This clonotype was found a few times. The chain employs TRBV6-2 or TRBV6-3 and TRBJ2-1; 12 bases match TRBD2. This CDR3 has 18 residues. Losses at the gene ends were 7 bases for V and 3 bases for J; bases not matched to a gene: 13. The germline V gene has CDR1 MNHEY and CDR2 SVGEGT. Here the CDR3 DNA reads TGTGCCAGCACGACCGGGACTAGCGGGTTTAGGAGCTACAATGAGCAGTTCTTC. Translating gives CASTTGTSGFRSYNEQFF.

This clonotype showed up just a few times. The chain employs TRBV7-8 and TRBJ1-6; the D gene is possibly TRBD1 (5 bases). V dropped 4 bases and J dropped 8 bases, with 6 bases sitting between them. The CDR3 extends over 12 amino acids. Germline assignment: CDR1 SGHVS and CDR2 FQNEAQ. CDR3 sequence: CASSSRDSPLHF. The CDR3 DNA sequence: TGTGCCAGCAGCTCCAGGGATTCACCCCTCCACTTT.

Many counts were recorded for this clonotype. The CDR3 is CASSLTSGEDTQYF. The CDR3 bases are TGTGCCAGCAGCTTGACTAGCGGAGAAGATACGCAGTATTTT. The rearrangement uses TRBV5-4 and TRBJ2-3; 8 nucleotides match TRBD2. The trim removed 1 base at V and 5 bases at J, leaving 3 bases unmatched. The CDR3 runs 14 residues. Germline V gives CDR1 SGHNT, CDR2 YYREEE (reference sequence).

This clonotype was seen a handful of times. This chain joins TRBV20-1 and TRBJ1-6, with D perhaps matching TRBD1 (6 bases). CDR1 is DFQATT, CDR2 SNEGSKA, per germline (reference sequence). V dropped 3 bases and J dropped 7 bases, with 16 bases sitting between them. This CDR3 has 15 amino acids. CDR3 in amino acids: CSASLVTGGNSPLHF. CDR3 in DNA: TGCAGTGCTAGCCTCGTTACGGGGGGCAATTCACCCCTCCACTTT.

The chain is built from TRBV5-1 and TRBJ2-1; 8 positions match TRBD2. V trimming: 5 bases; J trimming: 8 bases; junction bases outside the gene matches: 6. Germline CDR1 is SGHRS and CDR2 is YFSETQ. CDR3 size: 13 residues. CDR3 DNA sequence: TGCGCCAGCAGTTCGGGACTAGGCGATGAGCAGTTCTTC. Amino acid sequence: CASSSGLGDEQFF.

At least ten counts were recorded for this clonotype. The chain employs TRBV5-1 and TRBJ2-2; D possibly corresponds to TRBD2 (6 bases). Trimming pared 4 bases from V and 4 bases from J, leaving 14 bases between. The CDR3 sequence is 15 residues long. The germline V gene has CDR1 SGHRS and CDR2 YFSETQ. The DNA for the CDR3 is TGCGCCAGCAGCCCCGGGGACTTATTCACCGGGGAGCTGTTTTTT. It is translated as CASSPGDLFTGELFF. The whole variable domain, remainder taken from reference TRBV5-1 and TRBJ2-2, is KAGVTQTPRYLIKTRGQQVTLSCSPISGHRSVSWYQQTPGQGLQFLFEYFSETQRNKGNFPGRFSGRQFSNSRSEMNVSTLELGDSALYLCASSPGDLFTGELFFGEGSRLTVL.

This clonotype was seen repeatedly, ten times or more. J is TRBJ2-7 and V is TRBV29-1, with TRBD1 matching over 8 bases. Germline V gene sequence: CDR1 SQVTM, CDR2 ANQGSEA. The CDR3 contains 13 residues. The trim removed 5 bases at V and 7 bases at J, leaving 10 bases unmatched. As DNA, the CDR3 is TGCAGCGTTTGGACAGGGCCCTTAGTTGAGCAGTACTTC. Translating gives CSVWTGPLVEQYF.

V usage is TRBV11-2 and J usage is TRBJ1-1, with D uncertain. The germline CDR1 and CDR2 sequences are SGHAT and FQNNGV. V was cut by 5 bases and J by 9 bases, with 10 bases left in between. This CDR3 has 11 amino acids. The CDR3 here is CASSRVRKAFF. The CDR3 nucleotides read TGTGCCAGCAGCCGGGTTAGGAAAGCTTTCTTT.

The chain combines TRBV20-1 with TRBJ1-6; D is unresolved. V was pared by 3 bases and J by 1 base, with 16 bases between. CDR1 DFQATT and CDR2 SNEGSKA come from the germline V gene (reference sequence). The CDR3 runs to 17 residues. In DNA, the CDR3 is TGCAGTGCTAGGGATGGAAGGGAGAGTTCCTATAATTCACCCCTCCACTTT. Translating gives CSARDGRESSYNSPLHF.

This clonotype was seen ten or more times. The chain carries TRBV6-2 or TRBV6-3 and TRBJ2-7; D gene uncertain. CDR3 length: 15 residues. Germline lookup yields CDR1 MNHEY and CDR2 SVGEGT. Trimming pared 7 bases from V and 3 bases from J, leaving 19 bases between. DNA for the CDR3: TGTGCCAGCACTAGGCCCTTGCAGAATGACTACGAGCAGTACTTC. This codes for CASTRPLQNDYEQYF.

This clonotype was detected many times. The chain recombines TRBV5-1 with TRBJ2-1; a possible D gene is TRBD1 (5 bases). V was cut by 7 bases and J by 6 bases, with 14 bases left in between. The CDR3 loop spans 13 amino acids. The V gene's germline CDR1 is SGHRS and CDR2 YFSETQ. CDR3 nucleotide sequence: TGCGCCAGCGGCAGGGATGATTCCAATGAGCAGTTCTTC. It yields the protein CASGRDDSNEQFF.

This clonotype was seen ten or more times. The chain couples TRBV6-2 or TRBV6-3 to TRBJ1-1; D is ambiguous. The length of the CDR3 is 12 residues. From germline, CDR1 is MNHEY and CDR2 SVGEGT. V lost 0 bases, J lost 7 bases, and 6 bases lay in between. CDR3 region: CASSYSANEAFF. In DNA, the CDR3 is TGTGCCAGCAGTTACTCGGCAAATGAAGCTTTCTTT.